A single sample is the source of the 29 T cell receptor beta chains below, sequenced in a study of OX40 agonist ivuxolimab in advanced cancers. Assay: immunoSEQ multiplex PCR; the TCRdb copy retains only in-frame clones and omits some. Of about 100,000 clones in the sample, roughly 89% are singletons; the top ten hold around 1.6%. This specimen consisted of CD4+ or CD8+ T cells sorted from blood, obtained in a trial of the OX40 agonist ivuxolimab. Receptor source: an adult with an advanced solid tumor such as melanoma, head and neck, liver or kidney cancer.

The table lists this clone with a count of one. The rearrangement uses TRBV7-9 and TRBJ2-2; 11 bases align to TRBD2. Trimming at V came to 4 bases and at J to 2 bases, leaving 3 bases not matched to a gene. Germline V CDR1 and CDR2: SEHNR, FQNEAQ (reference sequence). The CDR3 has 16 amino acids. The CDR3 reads CASSSTSGGNTGELFF. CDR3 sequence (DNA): TGTGCCAGCAGCTCAACTAGCGGGGGCAACACCGGGGAGCTGTTTTTT.

CDR3 DNA sequence: TGTGCCAGCAGACTCATCAGGGACGGGGAGCAGTTCTTC. Translation gives CASRLIRDGEQFF. The chain has TRBV2 and TRBJ2-1; TRBD1 or TRBD2 may be the D gene (5 bases each). Germline V lookup: CDR1 SNHLY, CDR2 FYNNEI. This CDR3 has 13 amino acids. The V and J ends lost 6 bases and 10 bases respectively, with 16 bases between them.

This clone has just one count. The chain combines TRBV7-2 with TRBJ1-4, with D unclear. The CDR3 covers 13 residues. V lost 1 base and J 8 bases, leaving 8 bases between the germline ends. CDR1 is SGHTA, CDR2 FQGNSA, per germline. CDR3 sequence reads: CASSLEVGEKLFF. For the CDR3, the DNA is TGTGCCAGCAGCTTAGAAGTGGGGGAAAAACTGTTTTTT.

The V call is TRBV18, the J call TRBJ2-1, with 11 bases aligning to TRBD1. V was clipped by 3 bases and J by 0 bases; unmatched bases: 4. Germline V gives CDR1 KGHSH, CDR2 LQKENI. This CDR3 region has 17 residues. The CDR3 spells CASSPSGTGGSYNEQFF. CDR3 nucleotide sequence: TGTGCCAGCTCACCCTCTGGGACAGGGGGCTCCTACAATGAGCAGTTCTTC.

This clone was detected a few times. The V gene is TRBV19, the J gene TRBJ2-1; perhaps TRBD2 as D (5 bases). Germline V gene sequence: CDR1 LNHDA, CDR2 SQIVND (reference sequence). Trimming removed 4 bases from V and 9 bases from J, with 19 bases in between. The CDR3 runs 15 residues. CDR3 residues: CASSTPVNRGSEQFF. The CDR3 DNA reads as TGTGCCAGTAGTACCCCGGTGAACAGAGGGAGTGAGCAGTTCTTC.

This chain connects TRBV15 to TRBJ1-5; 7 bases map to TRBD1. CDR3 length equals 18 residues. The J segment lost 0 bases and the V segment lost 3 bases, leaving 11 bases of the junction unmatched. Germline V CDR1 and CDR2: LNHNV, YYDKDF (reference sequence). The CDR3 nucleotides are TGTGCCACCAGCAGTCCTGGACAGGAGAGCTATAGCAATCAGCCCCAGCATTTT. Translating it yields CATSSPGQESYSNQPQHF.

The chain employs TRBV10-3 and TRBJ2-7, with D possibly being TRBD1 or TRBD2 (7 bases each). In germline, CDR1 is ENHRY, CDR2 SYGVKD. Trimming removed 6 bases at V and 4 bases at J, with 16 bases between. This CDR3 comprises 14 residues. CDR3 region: CAIRGGGGEYEQYF. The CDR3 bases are TGTGCCATCAGGGGGGGAGGGGGCGAATACGAGCAGTACTTC.

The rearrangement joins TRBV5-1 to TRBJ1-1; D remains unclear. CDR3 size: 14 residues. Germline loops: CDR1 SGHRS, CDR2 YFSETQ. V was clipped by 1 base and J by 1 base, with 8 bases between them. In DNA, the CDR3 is TGCGCCAGCAGCTTGCAACACCGGAACACTGAAGCTTTCTTT. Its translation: CASSLQHRNTEAFF.

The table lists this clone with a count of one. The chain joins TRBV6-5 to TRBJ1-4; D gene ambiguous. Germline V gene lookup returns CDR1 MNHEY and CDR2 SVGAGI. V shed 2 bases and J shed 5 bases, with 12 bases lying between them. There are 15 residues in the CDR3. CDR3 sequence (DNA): TGTGCCAGCAGTTACCGCAAGGGTCGGAATGAAAAACTGTTTTTT. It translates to CASSYRKGRNEKLFF.

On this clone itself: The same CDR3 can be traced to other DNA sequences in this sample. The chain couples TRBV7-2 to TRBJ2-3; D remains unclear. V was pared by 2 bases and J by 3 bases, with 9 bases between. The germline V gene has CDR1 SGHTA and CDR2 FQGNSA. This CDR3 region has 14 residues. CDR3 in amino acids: CASSLNGVTDTQYF. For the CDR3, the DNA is TGTGCCAGCAGCTTAAACGGTGTAACAGATACGCAGTATTTT.

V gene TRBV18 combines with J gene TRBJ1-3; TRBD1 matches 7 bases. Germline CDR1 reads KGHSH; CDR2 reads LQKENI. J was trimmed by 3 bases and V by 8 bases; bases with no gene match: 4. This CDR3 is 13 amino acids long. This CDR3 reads CASTTGDGNTIYF. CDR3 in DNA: TGTGCCAGCACAACAGGGGATGGAAACACCATATATTTT.

This chain's CDR3 is CASSPPGQSTLHF. The CDR3 bases are TGTGCCAGCTCACCGCCTGGACAGTCCACCCTCCACTTT. This chain uses TRBV18 with TRBJ1-6; D is perhaps TRBD1 (6 bases). CDR1 is KGHSH, CDR2 LQKENI, per germline. Deletions cut 3 bases from V and 14 bases from J, with 14 bases between. There are 13 residues in the CDR3.

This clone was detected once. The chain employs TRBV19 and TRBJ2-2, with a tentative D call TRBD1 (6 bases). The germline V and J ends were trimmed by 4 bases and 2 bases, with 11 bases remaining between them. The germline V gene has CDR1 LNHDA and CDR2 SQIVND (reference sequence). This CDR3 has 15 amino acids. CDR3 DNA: TGTGCCAGTAGTACCGGGACACTTAACACCGGGGAGCTGTTTTTT. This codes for CASSTGTLNTGELFF.

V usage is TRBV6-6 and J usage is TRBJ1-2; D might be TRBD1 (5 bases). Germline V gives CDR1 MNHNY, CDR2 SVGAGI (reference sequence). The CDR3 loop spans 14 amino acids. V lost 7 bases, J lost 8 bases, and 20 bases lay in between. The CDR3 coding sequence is TGTGCCAGCACCCCCCGACCGTCGGGGGAAGGCTACACCTTC. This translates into CASTPRPSGEGYTF.

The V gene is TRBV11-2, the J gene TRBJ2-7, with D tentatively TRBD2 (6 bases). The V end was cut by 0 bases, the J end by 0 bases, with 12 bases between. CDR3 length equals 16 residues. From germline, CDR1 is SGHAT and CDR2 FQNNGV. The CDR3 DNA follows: TGTGCCAGCAGCTTAGATCGGCTAGCGCGCTCCTACGAGCAGTACTTC. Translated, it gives CASSLDRLARSYEQYF.

CDR3 loop: CASGLGLDTEAFF. DNA of the CDR3: TGTGCTAGTGGTTTGGGTCTTGACACTGAAGCTTTCTTT. The gene calls are TRBV12-5 and TRBJ1-1, with D unresolved. Germline CDR1 LGHNT, CDR2 FRNRAP. The CDR3 spans 13 residues. The V gene lost 1 base and the J gene lost 3 bases, with 6 bases spanning the gap.

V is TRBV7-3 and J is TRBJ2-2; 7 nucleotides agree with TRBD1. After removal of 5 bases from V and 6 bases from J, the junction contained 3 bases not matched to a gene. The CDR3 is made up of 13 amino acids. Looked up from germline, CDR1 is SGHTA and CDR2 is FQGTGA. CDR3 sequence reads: CASSTQGPGELFF. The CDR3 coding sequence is TGTGCCAGCAGCACACAGGGGCCCGGGGAGCTGTTTTTT.

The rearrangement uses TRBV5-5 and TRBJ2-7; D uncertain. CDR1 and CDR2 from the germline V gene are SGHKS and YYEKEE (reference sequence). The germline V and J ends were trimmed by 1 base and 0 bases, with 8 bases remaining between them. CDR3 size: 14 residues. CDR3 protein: CASSLKRSSYEQYF. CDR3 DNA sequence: TGTGCCAGCAGCTTGAAGAGAAGCTCCTACGAGCAGTACTTC.

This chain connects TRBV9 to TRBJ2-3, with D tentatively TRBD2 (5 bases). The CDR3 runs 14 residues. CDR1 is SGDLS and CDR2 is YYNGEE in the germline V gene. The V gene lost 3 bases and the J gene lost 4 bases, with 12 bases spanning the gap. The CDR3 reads CASSDLLRADTQYF. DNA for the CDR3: TGTGCCAGCAGCGACCTACTGAGGGCAGATACGCAGTATTTT.

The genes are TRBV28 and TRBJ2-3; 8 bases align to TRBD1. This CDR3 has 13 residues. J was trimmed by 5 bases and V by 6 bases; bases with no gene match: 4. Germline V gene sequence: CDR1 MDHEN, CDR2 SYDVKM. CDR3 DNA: TGTGCCAGCAGGCCGACAGGGGTAGATACGCAGTATTTT. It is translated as CASRPTGVDTQYF.

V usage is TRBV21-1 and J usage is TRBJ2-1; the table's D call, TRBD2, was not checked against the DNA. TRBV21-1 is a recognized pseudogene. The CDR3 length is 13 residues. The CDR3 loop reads CARRVRANNEQFF. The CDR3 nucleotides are TGTGCCAGGCGGGTTCGAGCCAACAATGAGCAGTTCTTC.

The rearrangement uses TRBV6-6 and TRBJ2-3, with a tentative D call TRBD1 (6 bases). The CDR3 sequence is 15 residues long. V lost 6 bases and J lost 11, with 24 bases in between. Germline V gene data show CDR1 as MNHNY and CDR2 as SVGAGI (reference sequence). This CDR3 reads CASRMYRDTPVRQYF. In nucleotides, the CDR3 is TGTGCCAGCAGGATGTATCGGGACACACCGGTTAGGCAGTATTTT.

The CDR3 coding sequence is TGTGCCAGCAGCCGGGACAATGAAAAACTGTTTTTT. It is translated as CASSRDNEKLFF. V gene TRBV11-2 combines with J gene TRBJ1-4, with D perhaps TRBD1 (5 bases). The V gene's germline CDR1 is SGHAT and CDR2 FQNNGV. Trimming pared 5 bases from V and 5 bases from J, leaving 6 bases between. This CDR3 spans 12 amino acids.

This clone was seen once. The CDR3 DNA is TGCGCCAGCAGCCGCGGACAGGGCTACGAGCAGTACTTC. Translation gives CASSRGQGYEQYF. The J gene is TRBJ2-7, the V gene TRBV4-3; the match to TRBD1 covers 8 bases. V dropped 4 bases and J dropped 3; count of bases not matched to a gene: 2. Germline assignment: CDR1 LGHNA and CDR2 YSLEER. The CDR3 has 13 amino acids.

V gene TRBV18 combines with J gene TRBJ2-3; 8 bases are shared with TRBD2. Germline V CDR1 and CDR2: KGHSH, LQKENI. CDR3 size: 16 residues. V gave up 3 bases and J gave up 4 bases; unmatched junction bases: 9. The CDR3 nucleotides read TGTGCCAGCTCACCCGAACGGGGGGGGGCCCCAGATACGCAGTATTTT. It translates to CASSPERGGAPDTQYF.

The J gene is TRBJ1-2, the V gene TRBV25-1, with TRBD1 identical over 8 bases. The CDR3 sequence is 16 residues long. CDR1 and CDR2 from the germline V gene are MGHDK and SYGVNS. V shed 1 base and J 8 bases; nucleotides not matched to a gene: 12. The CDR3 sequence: CASSEWGGDRGNGYTF. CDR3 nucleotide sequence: TGTGCCAGCAGTGAATGGGGAGGCGACAGGGGTAACGGCTACACCTTC.

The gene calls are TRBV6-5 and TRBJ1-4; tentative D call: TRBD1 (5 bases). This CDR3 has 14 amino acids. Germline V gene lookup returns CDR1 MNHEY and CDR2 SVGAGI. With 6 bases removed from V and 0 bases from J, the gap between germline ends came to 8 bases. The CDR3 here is CASRVTATNEKLFF. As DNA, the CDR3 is TGTGCCAGCAGGGTGACAGCAACTAATGAAAAACTGTTTTTT.

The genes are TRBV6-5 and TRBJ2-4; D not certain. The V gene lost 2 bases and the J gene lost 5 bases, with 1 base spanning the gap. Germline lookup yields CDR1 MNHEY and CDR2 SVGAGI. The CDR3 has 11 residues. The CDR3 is CASSYQNIQYF. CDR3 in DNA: TGTGCCAGCAGTTACCAAAACATTCAGTACTTC.

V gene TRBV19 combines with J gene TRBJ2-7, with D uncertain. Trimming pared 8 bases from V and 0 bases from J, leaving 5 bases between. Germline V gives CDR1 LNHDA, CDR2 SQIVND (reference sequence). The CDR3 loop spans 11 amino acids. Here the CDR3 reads CASSSSYEQYF. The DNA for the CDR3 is TGTGCCAGTTCCTCCTCCTACGAGCAGTACTTC. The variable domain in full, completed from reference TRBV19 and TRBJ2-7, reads DGGITQSPKYLFRKEGQNVTLSCEQNLNHDAMYWYRQDPGQGLRLIYYSQIVNDFQKGDIAEGYSVSREKKESFPLTVTSAQKNPTAFYLCASSSSYEQYFGPGTRLTVT.